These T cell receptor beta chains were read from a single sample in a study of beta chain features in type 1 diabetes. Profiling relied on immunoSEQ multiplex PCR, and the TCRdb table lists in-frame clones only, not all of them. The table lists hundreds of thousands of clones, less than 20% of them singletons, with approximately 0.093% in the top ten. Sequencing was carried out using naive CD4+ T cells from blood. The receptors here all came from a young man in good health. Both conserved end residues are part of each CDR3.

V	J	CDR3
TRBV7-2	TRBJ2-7	CASSLKGPAYEQYF
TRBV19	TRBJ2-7	CASTPTGGSYEQYF
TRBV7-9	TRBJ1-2	CASSLRGWGGYTF
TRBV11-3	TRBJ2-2	CASSFGGNTGELFF
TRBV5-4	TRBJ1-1	CASSSYRVRVNTEAFF
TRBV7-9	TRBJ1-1	CASSYWTANTEAFF
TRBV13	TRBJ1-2	CASSLGQLIGYTF
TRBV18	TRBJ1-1	CASSATGSTEAFF
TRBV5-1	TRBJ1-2	CASSILGQGNYGYTF
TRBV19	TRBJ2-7	CASRAGASGAPISYEQYF
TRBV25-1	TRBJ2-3	CASSLPREGHTQYF
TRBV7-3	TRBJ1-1	CASSAGGGNTEAFF
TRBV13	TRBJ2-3	CASSLGPSGSPDTQYF
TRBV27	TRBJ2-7	CASSPRDRGDSYEQYF
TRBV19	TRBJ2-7	CASSRGQGAYEQYF
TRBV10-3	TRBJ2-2	CAISELSGGASGELFF
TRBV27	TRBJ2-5	CASSLRGRWETQYF
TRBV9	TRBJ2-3	CASSVGLWDTQYF
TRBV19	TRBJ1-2	CASSRTSTGNYGYTF
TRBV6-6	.	CASRDRTYYEQYF
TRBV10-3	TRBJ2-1	CAIKVGGGYNEQFF
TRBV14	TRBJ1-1	CASSQGTVTEAFF
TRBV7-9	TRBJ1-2	CASVGGEVVYGYTF